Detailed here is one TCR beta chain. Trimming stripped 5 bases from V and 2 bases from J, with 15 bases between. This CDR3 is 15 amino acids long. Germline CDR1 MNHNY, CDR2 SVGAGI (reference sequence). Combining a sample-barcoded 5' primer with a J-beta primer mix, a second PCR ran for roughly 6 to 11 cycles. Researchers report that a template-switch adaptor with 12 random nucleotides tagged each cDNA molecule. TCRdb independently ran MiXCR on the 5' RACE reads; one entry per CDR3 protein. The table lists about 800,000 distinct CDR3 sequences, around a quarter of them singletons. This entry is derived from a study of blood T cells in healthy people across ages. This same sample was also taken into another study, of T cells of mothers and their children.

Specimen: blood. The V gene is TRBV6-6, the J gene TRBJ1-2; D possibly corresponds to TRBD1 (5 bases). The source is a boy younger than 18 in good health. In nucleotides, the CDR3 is TGTGCCAGCAGTACGGTAGGGGAGGCGAACTATGGCTACACCTTC. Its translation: CASSTVGEANYGYTF.